One T cell receptor beta chain is described in this entry. This sample is drawn from a study of CD8+ T cells in alopecia areata. In each case, RNA was isolated and then reverse transcribed into cDNA as the sequencing template. Generated by immunoSEQ multiplex PCR, the TCRdb table keeps only in-frame clones and is missing some. The sample has 90,000 to 150,000 clones, around two fifths seen once. Trimming took 5 bases from V and 0 from J, leaving 11 bases between them. This CDR3 spans 14 amino acids. Germline loops: CDR1 ENHRY, CDR2 SYGVKD. Sequenced sample: CD4+ T cells sorted from blood. The TCR sequence derives from a human donor with alopecia areata. The V and J genes are TRBV10-3 and TRBJ2-7, with a tentative D call TRBD1 (6 bases). The CDR3 loop reads CAISIQGTSYEQYF. CDR3 nucleotide sequence: TGTGCCATCAGTATACAGGGTACCTCCTACGAGCAGTACTTC.